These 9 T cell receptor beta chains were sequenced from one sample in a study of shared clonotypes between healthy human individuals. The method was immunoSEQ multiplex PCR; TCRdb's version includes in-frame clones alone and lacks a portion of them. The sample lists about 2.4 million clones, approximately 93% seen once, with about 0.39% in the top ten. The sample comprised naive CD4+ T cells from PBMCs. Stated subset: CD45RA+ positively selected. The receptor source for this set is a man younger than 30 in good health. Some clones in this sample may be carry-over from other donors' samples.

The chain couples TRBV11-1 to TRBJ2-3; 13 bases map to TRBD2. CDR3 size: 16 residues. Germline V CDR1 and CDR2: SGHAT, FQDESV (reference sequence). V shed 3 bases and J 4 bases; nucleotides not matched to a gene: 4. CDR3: CASSLGLAGRADTQYF. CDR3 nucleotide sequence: TGTGCCAGCAGCTTGGGACTAGCGGGAAGGGCAGATACGCAGTATTTT.

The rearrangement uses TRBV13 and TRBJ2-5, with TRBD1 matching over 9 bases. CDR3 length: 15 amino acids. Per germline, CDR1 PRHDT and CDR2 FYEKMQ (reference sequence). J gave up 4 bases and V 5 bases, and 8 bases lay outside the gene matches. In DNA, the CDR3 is TGTGCCAGCAGCATACGACAGGGGGGAGGAGAGACCCAGTACTTC. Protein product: CASSIRQGGGETQYF.

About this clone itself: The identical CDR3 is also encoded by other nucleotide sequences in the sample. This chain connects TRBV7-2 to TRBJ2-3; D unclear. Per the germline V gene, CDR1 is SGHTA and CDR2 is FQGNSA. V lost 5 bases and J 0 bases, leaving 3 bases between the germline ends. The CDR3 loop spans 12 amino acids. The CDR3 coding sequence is TGTGCCAGCAGCACCAGCACAGATACGCAGTATTTT. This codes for CASSTSTDTQYF.

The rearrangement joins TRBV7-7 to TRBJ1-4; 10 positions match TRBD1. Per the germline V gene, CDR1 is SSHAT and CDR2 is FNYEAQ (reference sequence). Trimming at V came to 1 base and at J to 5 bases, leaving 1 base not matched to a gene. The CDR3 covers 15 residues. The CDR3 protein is CASSLGTGGNEKLFF. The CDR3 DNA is TGTGCCAGCAGCTTAGGGACAGGGGGAAATGAAAAACTGTTTTTT. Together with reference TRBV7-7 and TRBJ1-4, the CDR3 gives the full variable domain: GAGVSQSPRYKVTKRGQDVTLRCDPISSHATLYWYQQALGQGPEFLTYFNYEAQPDKSGLPSDRFSAERPEGSISTLTIQRTEQRDSAMYRCASSLGTGGNEKLFFGSGTQLSVL.

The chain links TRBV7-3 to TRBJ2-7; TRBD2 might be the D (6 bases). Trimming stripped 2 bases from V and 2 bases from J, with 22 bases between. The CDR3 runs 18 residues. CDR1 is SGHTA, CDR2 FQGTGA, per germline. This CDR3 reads CASSLRSDSVAGTYEQYF. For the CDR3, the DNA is TGTGCCAGCAGCTTACGTTCTGACTCGGTGGCGGGAACCTACGAGCAGTACTTC.

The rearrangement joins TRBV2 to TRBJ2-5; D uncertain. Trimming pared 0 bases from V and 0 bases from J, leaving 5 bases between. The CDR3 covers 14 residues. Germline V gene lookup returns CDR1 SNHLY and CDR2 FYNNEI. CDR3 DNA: TGTGCCAGCAGTGAAGCACGAAACCAAGAGACCCAGTACTTC. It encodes CASSEARNQETQYF.

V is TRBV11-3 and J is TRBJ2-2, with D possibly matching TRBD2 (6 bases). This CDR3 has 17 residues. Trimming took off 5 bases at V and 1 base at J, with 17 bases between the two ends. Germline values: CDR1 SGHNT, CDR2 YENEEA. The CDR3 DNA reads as TGTGCCAGCAGCCCCGGAGGGTGGGAACTGAACACCGGGGAGCTGTTTTTT. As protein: CASSPGGWELNTGELFF.

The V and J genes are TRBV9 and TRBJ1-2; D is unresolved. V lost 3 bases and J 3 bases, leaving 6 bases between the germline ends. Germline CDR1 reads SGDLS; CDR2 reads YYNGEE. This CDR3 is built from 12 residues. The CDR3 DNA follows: TGTGCCAGCAGCGCCACACACTATGGCTACACCTTC. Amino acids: CASSATHYGYTF.

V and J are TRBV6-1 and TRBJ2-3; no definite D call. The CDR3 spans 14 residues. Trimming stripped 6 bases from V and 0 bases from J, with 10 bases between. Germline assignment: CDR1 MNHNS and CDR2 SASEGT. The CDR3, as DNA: TGTGCCAGCAGAGAGCACCCTAGCACAGATACGCAGTATTTT. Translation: CASREHPSTDTQYF.